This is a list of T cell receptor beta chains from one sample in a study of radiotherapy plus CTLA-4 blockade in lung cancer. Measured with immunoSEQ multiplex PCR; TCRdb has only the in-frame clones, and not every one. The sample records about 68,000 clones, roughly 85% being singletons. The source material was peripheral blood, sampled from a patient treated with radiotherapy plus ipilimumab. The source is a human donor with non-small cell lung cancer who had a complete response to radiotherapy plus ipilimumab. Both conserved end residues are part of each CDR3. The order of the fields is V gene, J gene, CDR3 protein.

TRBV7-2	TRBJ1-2	CASSYRQGVGYTF
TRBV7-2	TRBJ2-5	CASSFEIQETQYF
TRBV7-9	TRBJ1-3	CASSLVAGRLGRTGNTIYF
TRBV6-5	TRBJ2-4	CASRSLQQFSNIQYF
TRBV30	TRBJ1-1	CAWSVQKNTEAFF
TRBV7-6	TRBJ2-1	CASSSAFRQGGGEQFF
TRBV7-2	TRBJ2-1	CASSLEGTSVNNEQFF
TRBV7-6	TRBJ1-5	CASSLGYGNQPQHF
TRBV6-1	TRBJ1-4	CASSGGRTNEKLFF
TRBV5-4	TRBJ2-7	CASSIQGAEEQYF
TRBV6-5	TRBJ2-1	CASSYPGTSGRGEQFF
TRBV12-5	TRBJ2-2	CASGLVHSSTGELFF
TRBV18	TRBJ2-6	CASSPSGANVLTF
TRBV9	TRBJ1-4	CASSVGGLREKLFF
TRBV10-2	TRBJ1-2	CASSEGALSYGYTF
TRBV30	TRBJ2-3	CAWSRPDTQYF
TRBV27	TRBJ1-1	CASSLYGNTEAFF
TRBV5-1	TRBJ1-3	CASKEEGAGNTIYF
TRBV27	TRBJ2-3	CASALTDTQYF
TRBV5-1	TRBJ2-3	CASSPGGASTDTQYF
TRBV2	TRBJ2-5	CASSESGGGVETQYF
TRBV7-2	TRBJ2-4	CASSPDRVKNIQYF
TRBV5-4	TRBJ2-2	CASSEGYKPGELFF
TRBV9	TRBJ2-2	CASSVDRDRPGELFF
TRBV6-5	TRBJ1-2	CATTRGPNYGYTF
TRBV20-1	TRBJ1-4	CSARRTEKLFF
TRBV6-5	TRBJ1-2	CASSYSSTAYGYTF
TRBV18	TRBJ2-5	CASSRTSGTQETQYF
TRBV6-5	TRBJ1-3	CASRRSSGNTIYF